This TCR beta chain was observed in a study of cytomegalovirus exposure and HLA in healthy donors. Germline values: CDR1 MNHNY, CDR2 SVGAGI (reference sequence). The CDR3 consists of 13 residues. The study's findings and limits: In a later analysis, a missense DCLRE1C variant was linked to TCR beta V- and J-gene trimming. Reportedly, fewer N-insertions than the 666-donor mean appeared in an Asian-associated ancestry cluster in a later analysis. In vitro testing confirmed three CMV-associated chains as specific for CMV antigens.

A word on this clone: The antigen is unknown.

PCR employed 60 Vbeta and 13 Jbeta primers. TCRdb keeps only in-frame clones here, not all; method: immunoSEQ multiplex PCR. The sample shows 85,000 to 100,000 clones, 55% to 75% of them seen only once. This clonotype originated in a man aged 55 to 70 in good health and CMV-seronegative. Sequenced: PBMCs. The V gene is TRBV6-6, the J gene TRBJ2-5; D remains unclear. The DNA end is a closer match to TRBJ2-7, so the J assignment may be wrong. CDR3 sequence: CASTTKSSYEQYF. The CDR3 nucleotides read TGTGCCAGCACTACCAAGAGCTCCTACGAGCAGTACTTC.